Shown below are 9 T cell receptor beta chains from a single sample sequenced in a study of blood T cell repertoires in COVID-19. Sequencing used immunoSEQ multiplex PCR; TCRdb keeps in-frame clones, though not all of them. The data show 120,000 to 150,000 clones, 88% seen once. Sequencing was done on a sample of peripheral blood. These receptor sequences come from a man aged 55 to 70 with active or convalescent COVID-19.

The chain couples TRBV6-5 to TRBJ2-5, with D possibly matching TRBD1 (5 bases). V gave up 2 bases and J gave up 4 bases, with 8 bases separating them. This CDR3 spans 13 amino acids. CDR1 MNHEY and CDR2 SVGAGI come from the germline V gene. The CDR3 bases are TGTGCCAGCAGTTACGCAGGGATAGAGACCCAGTACTTC. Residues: CASSYAGIETQYF.

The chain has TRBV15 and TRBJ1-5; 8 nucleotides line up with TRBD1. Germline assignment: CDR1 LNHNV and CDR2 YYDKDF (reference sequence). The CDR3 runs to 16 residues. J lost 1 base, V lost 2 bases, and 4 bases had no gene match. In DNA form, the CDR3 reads TGTGCCACCAGCAGACTGGGACAGGCCAGCAATCAGCCCCAGCATTTT. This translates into CATSRLGQASNQPQHF.

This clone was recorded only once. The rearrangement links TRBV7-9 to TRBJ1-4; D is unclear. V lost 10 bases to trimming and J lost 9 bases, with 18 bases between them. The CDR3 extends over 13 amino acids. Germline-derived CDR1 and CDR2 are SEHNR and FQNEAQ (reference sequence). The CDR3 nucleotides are TGTGCCATAAAAGCGGCCCGGGCTCAAAAACTGTTTTTT. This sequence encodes CAIKAARAQKLFF.

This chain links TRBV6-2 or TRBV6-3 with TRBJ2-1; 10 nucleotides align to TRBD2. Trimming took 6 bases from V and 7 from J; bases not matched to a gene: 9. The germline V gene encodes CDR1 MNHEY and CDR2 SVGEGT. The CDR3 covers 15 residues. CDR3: CASSSTSGEGNEQFF. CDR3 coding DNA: TGTGCCAGCAGCTCCACTAGCGGGGAAGGAAATGAGCAGTTCTTC.

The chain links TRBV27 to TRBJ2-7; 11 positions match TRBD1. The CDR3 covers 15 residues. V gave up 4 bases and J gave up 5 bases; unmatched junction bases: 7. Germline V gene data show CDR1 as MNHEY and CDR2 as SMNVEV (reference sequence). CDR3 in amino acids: CASSSPGQGVHEQYF. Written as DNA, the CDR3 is TGTGCCAGCAGTTCCCCGGGACAGGGGGTCCACGAGCAGTACTTC.

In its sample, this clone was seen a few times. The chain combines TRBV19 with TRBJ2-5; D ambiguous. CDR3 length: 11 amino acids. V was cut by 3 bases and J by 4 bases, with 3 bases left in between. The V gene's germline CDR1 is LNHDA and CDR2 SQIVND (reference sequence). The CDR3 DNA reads TGTGCCAGTAGTATCAGAGAGACCCAGTACTTC. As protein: CASSIRETQYF.

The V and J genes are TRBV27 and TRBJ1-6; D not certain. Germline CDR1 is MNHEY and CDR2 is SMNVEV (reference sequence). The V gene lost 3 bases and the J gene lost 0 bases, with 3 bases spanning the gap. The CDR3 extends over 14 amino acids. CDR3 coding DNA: TGTGCCAGCAGTTTGAGCTCCTATAATTCACCCCTCCACTTT. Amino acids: CASSLSSYNSPLHF.

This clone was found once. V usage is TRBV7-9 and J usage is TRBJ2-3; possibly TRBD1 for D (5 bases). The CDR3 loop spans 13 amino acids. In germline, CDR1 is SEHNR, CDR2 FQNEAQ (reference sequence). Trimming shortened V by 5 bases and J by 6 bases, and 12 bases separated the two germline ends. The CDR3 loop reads CASSPRAGDTQYF. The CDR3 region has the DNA TGTGCCAGCAGCCCGAGAGCAGGGGATACGCAGTATTTT.

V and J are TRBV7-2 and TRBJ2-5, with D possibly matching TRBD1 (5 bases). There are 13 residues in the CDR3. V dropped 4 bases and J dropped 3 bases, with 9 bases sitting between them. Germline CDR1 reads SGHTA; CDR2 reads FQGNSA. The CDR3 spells CASSSRREETQYF. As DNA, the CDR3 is TGTGCCAGCAGCTCTCGCAGGGAAGAGACCCAGTACTTC.